Presented here are 21 T cell receptor beta chains from one specimen sequenced in a study of CD8 T cells in Susac syndrome. Random hexamers were used to reverse transcribe the RNA input (about 0.5 to 1 ug). Each CDR3 protein gets one entry after TCRdb re-called the immunoSEQ multiplex PCR reads with MiXCR. The table lists 80,000 or so distinct CDR3 sequences, approximately 93% of them singletons, with 0.5% to 0.65% in the top ten. Sequencing was carried out using CD8+ T cells from PBMCs. The receptors originated from a human donor with Susac syndrome.

CDR3 nucleotide sequence: TGTGCCAGCAGCTTTCCCAGGGAGGGGCCCTCTGGGGCCAACGTCCTGACTTTC. This gives the protein CASSFPREGPSGANVLTF. The J gene is TRBJ2-6, the V gene TRBV9; 7 nucleotides match TRBD2. V was clipped by 4 bases and J by 0 bases; unmatched bases: 10. Germline-derived CDR1 and CDR2 are SGDLS and YYNGEE. The CDR3 covers 18 residues.

J is TRBJ2-7 and V is TRBV7-9; TRBD1 is a possible D gene (6 bases). Germline assignment: CDR1 SEHNR and CDR2 FQNEAQ (reference sequence). V shed 1 base and J shed 5 bases, with 18 bases lying between them. The CDR3 loop spans 16 amino acids. CDR3 amino acids: CASSLVMAGDKNEQYF. The CDR3 DNA sequence: TGTGCCAGCAGCTTAGTTATGGCAGGGGATAAGAACGAGCAGTACTTC. Together with reference TRBV7-9 and TRBJ2-7, the CDR3 gives the full variable domain: DTGVSQNPRHKITKRGQNVTFRCDPISEHNRLYWYRQTLGQGPEFLTYFQNEAQLEKSRLLSDRFSAERPKGSFSTLEIQRTEQGDSAMYLCASSLVMAGDKNEQYFGPGTRLTVT.

The chain recombines TRBV4-1 with TRBJ2-2, with D perhaps matching TRBD2 (5 bases). The length of the CDR3 is 13 residues. V was shortened by 4 bases and J by 7 bases, with 10 bases between the two germline ends. From germline, CDR1 is MGHRA and CDR2 YSYEKL. CDR3 region: CASSRSDVGELFF. In nucleotides, the CDR3 is TGCGCCAGCAGCCGTAGCGATGTCGGGGAGCTGTTTTTT.

The chain is built from TRBV27 and TRBJ2-3, with 7 bases that match TRBD2. There are 15 residues in the CDR3. Germline-derived CDR1 and CDR2 are MNHEY and SMNVEV (reference sequence). V gave up 4 bases and J gave up 2 bases; unmatched junction bases: 6. As DNA, the CDR3 is TGTGCCAGCAGTTCCCTAGCGGTAGCCACAGATACGCAGTATTTT. Translation gives CASSSLAVATDTQYF.

V gene TRBV7-9 combines with J gene TRBJ2-3, with no clear D. Germline CDR1 and CDR2: SEHNR and FQNEAQ (reference sequence). The CDR3 is 12 amino acids. V was shortened by 4 bases and J by 7 bases, with 9 bases between the two germline ends. CDR3 loop: CASSSPENTQYF. The CDR3 nucleotides read TGTGCCAGCAGCTCCCCTGAAAATACGCAGTATTTT.

This chain joins TRBV9 and TRBJ2-3, with TRBD2 matching over 9 bases. The length of the CDR3 is 16 residues. The germline CDR1 and CDR2 sequences are SGDLS and YYNGEE. The trim removed 6 bases at V and 4 bases at J, leaving 12 bases unmatched. Here the CDR3 DNA reads TGTGCCAGCACCTCCTCCGGCGGGGGGGCCTCAGATACGCAGTATTTT. Protein sequence: CASTSSGGGASDTQYF.

The chain uses TRBV9 and TRBJ1-4, with TRBD1 identical over 7 bases. The V gene's germline CDR1 is SGDLS and CDR2 YYNGEE. V dropped 3 bases and J dropped 3; count of bases not matched to a gene: 8. There are 16 residues in the CDR3. The CDR3: CASSGRQGESNEKLFF. CDR3 nucleotides: TGTGCCAGCAGCGGGCGGCAGGGGGAATCTAATGAAAAACTGTTTTTT. Drawing the rest from reference TRBV9 and TRBJ1-4, the complete variable domain is DSGVTQTPKHLITATGQRVTLRCSPRSGDLSVYWYQQSLDQGLQFLIQYYNGEERAKGNILERFSAQQFPDLHSELNLSSLELGDSALYFCASSGRQGESNEKLFFGSGTQLSVL.

The CDR3 here is CASSPVGDTEAFF. The CDR3 DNA reads TGTGCCAGCAGCCCGGTCGGGGACACTGAAGCTTTCTTT. The rearrangement links TRBV7-9 to TRBJ1-1; no reliable D call. V lost 5 bases, J lost 3 bases, and 10 bases lay in between. Germline V gene sequence: CDR1 SEHNR, CDR2 FQNEAQ (reference sequence). CDR3 length: 13 amino acids.

This clonotype came up once. J is TRBJ2-7 and V is TRBV19; D is perhaps TRBD1 (6 bases). The germline CDR1 and CDR2 sequences are LNHDA and SQIVND (reference sequence). CDR3 length: 13 residues. Trimming took off 5 bases at V and 4 bases at J, with 12 bases between the two ends. The CDR3 loop reads CASSRTAVYEQYF. CDR3 bases: TGTGCCAGTAGTCGGACAGCTGTGTACGAGCAGTACTTC.

The rearrangement uses TRBV9 and TRBJ2-1; TRBD1 is a possible D gene (7 bases). V was shortened by 4 bases and J by 10 bases, with 21 bases between the two germline ends. Germline V gene lookup returns CDR1 SGDLS and CDR2 YYNGEE. The CDR3 runs to 15 residues. The CDR3 here is CASSPGGSGQAEQFF. CDR3 nucleotides: TGTGCCAGCAGCCCAGGGGGGTCCGGACAGGCCGAGCAGTTCTTC.

The chain employs TRBV5-4 and TRBJ2-5, with 9 bases lining up with TRBD1. V was clipped by 4 bases and J by 4 bases; unmatched bases: 5. The CDR3 has 14 residues. Germline V CDR1 and CDR2: SGHNT, YYREEE (reference sequence). The CDR3 coding sequence is TGTGCCAGCAGCCAAGGACAGGGGTTAGAGACCCAGTACTTC. The encoded protein is CASSQGQGLETQYF.

This clonotype was seen a handful of times. The chain joins TRBV7-3 to TRBJ2-4; TRBD2 matches 10 bases. CDR1 SGHTA and CDR2 FQGTGA come from the germline V gene. V lost 5 bases, J lost 0 bases, and 13 bases stayed unmatched. The CDR3 runs to 19 residues. The DNA of the CDR3 is TGTGCCAGCAGCCCAAAGATAGCGGGGGGTCGACTAGCCAAAAACATTCAGTACTTC. Its translation: CASSPKIAGGRLAKNIQYF.

The gene calls are TRBV6-5 and TRBJ1-1; no firm D call. Germline CDR1 MNHEY, CDR2 SVGAGI. The CDR3 has 13 amino acids. Trimming removed 0 bases from V and 5 bases from J, with 7 bases in between. This CDR3 reads CASSYSKATEAFF. For the CDR3, the DNA is TGTGCCAGCAGTTACTCGAAAGCGACTGAAGCTTTCTTT.

There are a few counts of this clonotype. The chain carries TRBV29-1 and TRBJ2-1; D is ambiguous. Trimming removed 5 bases at V and 1 base at J, with 6 bases between. The CDR3 totals 12 residues. CDR1 and CDR2 (germline): SQVTM, ANQGSEA. This chain's CDR3 is CSVPKSYNEQFF. CDR3 coding DNA: TGCAGCGTTCCCAAGTCCTACAATGAGCAGTTCTTC.

V is TRBV9 and J is TRBJ2-7; D is possibly TRBD1 (6 bases). Germline V CDR1 and CDR2: SGDLS, YYNGEE. CDR3 length equals 15 residues. Trimming left V 3 bases short and J 0 bases short, with 13 bases between. The CDR3 DNA reads TGTGCCAGCAGCGCTACCTGGGACACCTCCTACGAGCAGTACTTC. Protein sequence: CASSATWDTSYEQYF.

This chain connects TRBV10-3 to TRBJ2-7; TRBD2 might be the D (6 bases). The length of the CDR3 is 11 residues. Germline-derived CDR1 and CDR2 are ENHRY and SYGVKD. The V end was cut by 10 bases, the J end by 7 bases, with 14 bases between. Here the CDR3 DNA reads TGTGCCACCCGGGGGTCGGAGGAGCAGTACTTC. Encoded protein: CATRGSEEQYF.

The chain recombines TRBV9 with TRBJ2-5, with 7 positions matching TRBD2. Looked up from germline, CDR1 is SGDLS and CDR2 is YYNGEE. V lost 6 bases, J lost 0 bases, and 8 bases stayed unmatched. The CDR3 has 15 amino acids. The CDR3 DNA sequence: TGTGCCAGCAACGCGGGGGTTGGGGACCAAGAGACCCAGTACTTC. Its protein product is CASNAGVGDQETQYF.

This sequence joins TRBV5-1 and TRBJ2-7, with D perhaps TRBD1 (6 bases). Germline values: CDR1 SGHRS, CDR2 YFSETQ. The ends were cut back, 1 base at V and 2 bases at J, with 13 bases in the middle. CDR3 length equals 15 residues. The CDR3 DNA follows: TGCGCCAGCAGCTTGATTGACAGGCCTACCTACGAGCAGTACTTC. It codes for CASSLIDRPTYEQYF.

This sequence joins TRBV21-1 and TRBJ2-1; the DNA was not used to check the table's D call, TRBD2. TRBV21-1 corresponds to a pseudogene. This CDR3 has 15 amino acids. As DNA, the CDR3 is TGTGCCAGCAGCTACCGGGCCCGCTCCTACAATGAGCAGTTCTTC. Protein: CASSYRARSYNEQFF.

This chain joins TRBV4-1 and TRBJ2-7; D is unclear. Germline V gene sequence: CDR1 MGHRA, CDR2 YSYEKL. The CDR3 is made up of 12 amino acids. Trimming shortened V by 2 bases and J by 6 bases, and 8 bases separated the two germline ends. CDR3 amino acids: CASSQFLSEQYF. The DNA for the CDR3 is TGCGCCAGCAGCCAATTTCTATCCGAGCAGTACTTC.

This clonotype was detected only once. This chain links TRBV9 with TRBJ2-7; 9 positions match TRBD2. The V segment lost 2 bases and the J segment 4 bases; nucleotides outside the gene matches: 4. The CDR3 extends over 14 amino acids. The germline V gene has CDR1 SGDLS and CDR2 YYNGEE. Here the CDR3 reads CASSVSGGTYEQYF. CDR3 sequence (DNA): TGTGCCAGCAGCGTCAGCGGGGGGACTTACGAGCAGTACTTC.